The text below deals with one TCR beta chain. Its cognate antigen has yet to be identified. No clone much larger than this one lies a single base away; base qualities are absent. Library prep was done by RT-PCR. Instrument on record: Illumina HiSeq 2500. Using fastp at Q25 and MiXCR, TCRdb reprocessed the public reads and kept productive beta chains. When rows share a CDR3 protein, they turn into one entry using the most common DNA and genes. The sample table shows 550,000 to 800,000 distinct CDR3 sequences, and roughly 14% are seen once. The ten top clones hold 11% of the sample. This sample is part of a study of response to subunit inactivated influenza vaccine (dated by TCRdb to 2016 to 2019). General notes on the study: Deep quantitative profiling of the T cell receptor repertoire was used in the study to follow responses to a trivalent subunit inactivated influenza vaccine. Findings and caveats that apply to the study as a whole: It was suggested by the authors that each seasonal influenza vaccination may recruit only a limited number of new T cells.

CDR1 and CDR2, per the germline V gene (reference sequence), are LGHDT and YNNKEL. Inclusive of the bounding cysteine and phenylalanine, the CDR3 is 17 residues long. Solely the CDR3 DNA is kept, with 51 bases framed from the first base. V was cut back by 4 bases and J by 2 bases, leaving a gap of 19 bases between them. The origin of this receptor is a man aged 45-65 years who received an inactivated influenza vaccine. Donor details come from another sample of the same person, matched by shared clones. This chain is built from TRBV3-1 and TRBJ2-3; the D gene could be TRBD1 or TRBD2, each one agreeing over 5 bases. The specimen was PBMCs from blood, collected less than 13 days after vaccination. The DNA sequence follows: TGTGCCAGCAGCCCCCCGGGGACGGACTCGATCACAGATACGCAGTATTTT. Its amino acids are CASSPPGTDSITDTQYF.